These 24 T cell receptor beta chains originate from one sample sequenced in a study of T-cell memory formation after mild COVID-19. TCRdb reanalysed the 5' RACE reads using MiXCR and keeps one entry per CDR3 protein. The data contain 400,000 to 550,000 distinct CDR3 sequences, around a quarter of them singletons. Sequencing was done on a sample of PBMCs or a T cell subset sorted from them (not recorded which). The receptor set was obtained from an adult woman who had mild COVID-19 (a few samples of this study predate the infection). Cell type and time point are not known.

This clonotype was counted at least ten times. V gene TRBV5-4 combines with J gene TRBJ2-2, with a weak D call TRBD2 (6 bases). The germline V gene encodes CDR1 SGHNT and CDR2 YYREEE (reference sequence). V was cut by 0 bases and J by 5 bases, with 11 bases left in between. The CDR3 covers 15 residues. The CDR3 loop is CASSLGREWTGELFF. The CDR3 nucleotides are TGTGCCAGCAGCTTGGGCCGGGAGTGGACCGGGGAGCTGTTTTTT.

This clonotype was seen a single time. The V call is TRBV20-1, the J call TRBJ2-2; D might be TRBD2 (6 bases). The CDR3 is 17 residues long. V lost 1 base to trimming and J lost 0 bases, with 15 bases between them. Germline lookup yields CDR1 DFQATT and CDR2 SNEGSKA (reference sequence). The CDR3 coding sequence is TGCAGTGCTAGAGGAGCTGGCGGGAATCCGAACACCGGGGAGCTGTTTTTT. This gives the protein CSARGAGGNPNTGELFF.

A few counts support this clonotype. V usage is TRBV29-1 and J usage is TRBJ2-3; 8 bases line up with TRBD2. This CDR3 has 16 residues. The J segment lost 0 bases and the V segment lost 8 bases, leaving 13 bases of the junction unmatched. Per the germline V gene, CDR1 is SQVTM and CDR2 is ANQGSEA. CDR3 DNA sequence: TGCAGCTTCCGGTCGGGGGAGCGGGGGAGCACAGATACGCAGTATTTT. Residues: CSFRSGERGSTDTQYF.

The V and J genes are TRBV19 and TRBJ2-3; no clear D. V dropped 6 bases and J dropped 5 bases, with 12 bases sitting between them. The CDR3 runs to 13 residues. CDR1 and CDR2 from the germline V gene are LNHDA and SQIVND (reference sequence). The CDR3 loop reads CASSGPLQDTQYF. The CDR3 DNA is TGTGCCAGTAGCGGACCGCTCCAAGATACGCAGTATTTT.

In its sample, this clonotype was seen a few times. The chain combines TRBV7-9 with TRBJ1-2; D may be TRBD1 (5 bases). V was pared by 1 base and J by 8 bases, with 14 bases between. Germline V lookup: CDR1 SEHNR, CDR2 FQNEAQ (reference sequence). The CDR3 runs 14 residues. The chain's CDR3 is CASSLGDLRLGYTF. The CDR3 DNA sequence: TGTGCCAGCAGCTTAGGGGACCTACGCCTAGGCTACACCTTC.

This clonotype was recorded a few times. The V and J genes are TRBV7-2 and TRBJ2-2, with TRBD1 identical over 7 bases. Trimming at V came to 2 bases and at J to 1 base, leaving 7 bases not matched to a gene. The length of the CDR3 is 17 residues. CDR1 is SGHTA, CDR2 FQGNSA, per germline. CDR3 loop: CASSLPRDSWNTGELFF. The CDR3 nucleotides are TGTGCCAGCAGCTTACCCCGGGACAGCTGGAACACCGGGGAGCTGTTTTTT. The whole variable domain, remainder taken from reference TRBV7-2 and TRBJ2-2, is GAGVSQSPSNKVTEKGKDVELRCDPISGHTALYWYRQSLGQGLEFLIYFQGNSAPDKSGLPSDRFSAERTGGSVSTLTIQRTQQEDSAVYLCASSLPRDSWNTGELFFGEGSRLTVL.

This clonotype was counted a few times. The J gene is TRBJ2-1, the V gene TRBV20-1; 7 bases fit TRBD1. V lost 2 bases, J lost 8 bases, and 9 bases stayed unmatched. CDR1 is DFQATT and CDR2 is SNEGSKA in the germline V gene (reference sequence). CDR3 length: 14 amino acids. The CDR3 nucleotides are TGCAGTGCTAGAACCCCAGGGGGAATTTATGAGCAGTTCTTC. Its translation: CSARTPGGIYEQFF.

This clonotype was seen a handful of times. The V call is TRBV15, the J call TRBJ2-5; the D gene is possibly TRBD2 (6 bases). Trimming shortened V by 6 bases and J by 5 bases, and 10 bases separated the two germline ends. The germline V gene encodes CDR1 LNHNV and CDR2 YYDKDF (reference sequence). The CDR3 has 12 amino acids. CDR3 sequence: CATSLEGETQYF. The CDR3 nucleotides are TGTGCCACCAGTTTGGAGGGTGAGACCCAGTACTTC.

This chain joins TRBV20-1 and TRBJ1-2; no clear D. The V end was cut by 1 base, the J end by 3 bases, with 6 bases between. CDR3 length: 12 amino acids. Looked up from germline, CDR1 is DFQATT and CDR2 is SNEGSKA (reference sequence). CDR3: CSARVRHYGYTF. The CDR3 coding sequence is TGCAGTGCTAGAGTCCGACACTATGGCTACACCTTC.

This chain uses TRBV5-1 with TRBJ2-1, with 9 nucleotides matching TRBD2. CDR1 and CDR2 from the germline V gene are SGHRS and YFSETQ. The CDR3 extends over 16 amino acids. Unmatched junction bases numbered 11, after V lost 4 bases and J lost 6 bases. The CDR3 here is CASSPAGAGGLNEQFF. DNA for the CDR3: TGCGCCAGCAGCCCGGCTGGAGCGGGGGGCCTCAATGAGCAGTTCTTC.

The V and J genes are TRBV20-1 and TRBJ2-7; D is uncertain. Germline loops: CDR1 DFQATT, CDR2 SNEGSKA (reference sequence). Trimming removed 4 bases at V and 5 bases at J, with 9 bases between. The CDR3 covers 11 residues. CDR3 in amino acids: CSAKGWDEQYF. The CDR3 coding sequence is TGCAGTGCTAAGGGTTGGGACGAGCAGTACTTC.

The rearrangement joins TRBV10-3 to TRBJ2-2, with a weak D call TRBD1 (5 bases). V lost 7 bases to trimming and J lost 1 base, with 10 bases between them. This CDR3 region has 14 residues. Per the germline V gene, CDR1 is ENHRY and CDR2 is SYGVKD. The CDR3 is CAINDGQNTGELFF. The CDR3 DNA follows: TGTGCCATCAACGACGGACAGAACACCGGGGAGCTGTTTTTT.

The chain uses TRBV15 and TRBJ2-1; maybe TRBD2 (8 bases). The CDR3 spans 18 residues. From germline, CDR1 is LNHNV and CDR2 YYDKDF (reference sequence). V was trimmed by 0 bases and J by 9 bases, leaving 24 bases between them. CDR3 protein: CATSREPGGGARDSEQFF. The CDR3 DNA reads TGTGCCACCAGCAGAGAACCGGGAGGGGGGGCGCGGGACAGTGAGCAGTTCTTC. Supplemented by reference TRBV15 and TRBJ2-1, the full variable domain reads DAMVIQNPRYQVTQFGKPVTLSCSQTLNHNVMYWYQQKSSQAPKLLFHYYDKDFNNEADTPDNFQSRRPNTSFCFLDIRSPGLGDTAMYLCATSREPGGGARDSEQFFGPGTRLTVL.

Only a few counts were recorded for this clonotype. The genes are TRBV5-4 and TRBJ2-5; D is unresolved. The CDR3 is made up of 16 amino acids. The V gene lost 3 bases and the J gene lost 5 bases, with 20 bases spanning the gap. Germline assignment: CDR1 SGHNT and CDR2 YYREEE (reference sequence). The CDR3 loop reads CASSSRATQVMETQYF. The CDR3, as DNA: TGTGCCAGCAGCTCTCGGGCCACCCAAGTGATGGAGACCCAGTACTTC.

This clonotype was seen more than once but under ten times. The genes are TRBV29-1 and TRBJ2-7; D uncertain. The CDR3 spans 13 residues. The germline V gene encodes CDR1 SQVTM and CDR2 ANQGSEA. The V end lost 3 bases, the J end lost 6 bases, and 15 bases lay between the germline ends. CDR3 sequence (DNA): TGCAGCGTTGAGGGGAAAAGGGCATCCGAGCAGTACTTC. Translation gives CSVEGKRASEQYF.

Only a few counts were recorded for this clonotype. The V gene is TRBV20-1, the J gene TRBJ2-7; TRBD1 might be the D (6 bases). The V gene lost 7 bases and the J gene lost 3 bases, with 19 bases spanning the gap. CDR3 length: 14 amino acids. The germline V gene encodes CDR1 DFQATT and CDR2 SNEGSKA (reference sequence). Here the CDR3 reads CSVSRGDNHYEQYF. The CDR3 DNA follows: TGCAGTGTCTCCCGAGGGGACAATCACTACGAGCAGTACTTC.

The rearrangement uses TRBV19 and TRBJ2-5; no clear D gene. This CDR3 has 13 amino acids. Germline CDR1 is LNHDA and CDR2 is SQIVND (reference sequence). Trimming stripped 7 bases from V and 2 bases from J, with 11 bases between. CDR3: CASTGGGQETQYF. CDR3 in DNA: TGTGCCAGTACCGGTGGTGGACAAGAGACCCAGTACTTC.

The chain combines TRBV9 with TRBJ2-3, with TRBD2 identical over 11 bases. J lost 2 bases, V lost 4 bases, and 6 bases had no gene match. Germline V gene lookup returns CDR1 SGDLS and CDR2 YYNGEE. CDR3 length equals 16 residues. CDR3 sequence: CASSPLAGADTDTQYF. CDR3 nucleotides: TGTGCCAGCAGCCCACTAGCGGGGGCCGACACAGATACGCAGTATTTT.

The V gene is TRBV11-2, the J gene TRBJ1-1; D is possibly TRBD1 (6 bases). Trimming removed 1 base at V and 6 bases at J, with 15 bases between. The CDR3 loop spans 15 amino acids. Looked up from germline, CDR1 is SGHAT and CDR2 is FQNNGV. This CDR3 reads CASSLARGQTAEAFF. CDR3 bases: TGTGCCAGCAGCTTAGCCCGGGGGCAGACCGCTGAAGCTTTCTTT.

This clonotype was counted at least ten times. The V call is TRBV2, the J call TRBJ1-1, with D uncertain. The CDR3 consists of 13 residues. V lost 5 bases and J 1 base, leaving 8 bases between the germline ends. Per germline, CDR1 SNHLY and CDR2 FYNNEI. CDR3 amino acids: CASSRAENTEAFF. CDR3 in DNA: TGTGCCAGCAGTAGGGCAGAGAACACTGAAGCTTTCTTT.

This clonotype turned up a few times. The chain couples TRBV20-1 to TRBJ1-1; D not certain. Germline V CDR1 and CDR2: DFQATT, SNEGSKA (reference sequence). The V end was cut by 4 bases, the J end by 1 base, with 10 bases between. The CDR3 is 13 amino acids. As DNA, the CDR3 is TGCAGTGCTACCAGACGGGAGAACACTGAAGCTTTCTTT. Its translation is CSATRRENTEAFF.

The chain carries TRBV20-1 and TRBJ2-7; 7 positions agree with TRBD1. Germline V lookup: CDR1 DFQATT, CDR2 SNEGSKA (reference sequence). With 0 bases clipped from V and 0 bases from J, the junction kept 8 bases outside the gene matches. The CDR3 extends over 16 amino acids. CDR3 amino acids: CSARDPQGGDSYEQYF. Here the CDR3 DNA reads TGCAGTGCTAGAGATCCCCAAGGGGGCGACTCCTACGAGCAGTACTTC.

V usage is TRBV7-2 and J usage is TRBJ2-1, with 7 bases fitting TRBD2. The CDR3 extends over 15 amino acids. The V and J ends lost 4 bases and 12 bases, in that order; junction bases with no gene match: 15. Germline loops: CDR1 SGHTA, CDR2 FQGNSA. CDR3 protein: CASSSLALTSSGQFF. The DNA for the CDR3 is TGTGCCAGCAGCTCACTAGCACTCACCTCTAGCGGGCAGTTCTTC.

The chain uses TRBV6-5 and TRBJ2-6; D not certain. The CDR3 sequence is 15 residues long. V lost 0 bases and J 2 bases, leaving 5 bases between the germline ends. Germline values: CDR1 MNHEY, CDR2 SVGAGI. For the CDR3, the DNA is TGTGCCAGCAGTTACTCGTCTCCTGGGGCCAACGTCCTGACTTTC. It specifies CASSYSSPGANVLTF.